This T cell receptor beta chain was identified in a study of cytomegalovirus exposure and HLA in healthy donors. Study-wide findings and caveats: The majority of TCR sequences were rare, yet some public TCRs appeared in many donors. High specificity and sensitivity for cytomegalovirus status were reported for the classifier. It was approximately 150 TCR beta chains that were listed as cytomegalovirus-associated.

Germline-derived CDR1 and CDR2 are MNHEY and SVGAGI. The CDR3 is made up of 14 amino acids. V lost 3 bases and J lost 4; bases outside the gene matches: 5. Clones were read by immunoSEQ multiplex PCR, and TCRdb kept only the in-frame ones, dropping some. Among 130,000 to 150,000 clones listed, almost 85% were seen once. To note about this clone: Its antigen is undetermined.

Sequencing was performed on PBMCs. This TCR was sampled from a woman in her twenties or thirties in good health and CMV-seronegative. The chain couples TRBV6-5 to TRBJ1-2; TRBD1 matches 7 bases. The CDR3 DNA follows: TGTGCCAGCAGTTATAGGGACAGTGCCTATGGCTACACCTTC. The encoded protein is CASSYRDSAYGYTF.